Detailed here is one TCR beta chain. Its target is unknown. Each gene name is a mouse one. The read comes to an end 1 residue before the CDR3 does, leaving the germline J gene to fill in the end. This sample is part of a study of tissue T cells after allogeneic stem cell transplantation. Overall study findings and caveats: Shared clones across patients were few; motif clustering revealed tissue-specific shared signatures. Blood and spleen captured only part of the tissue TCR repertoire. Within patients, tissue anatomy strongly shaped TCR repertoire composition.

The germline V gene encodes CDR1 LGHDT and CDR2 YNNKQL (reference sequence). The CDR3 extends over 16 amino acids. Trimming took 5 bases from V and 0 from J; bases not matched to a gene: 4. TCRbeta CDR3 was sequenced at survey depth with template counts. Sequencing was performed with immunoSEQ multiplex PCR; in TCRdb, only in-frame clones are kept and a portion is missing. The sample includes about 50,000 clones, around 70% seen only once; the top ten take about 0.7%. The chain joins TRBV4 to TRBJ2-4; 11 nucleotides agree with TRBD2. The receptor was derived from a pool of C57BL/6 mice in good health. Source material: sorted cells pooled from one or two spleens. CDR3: CASSRDWGSSQNTLYF. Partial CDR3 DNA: TGTGCCAGCAGCCGGGACTGGGGGTCTAGTCAAAACACCTTGTAC.